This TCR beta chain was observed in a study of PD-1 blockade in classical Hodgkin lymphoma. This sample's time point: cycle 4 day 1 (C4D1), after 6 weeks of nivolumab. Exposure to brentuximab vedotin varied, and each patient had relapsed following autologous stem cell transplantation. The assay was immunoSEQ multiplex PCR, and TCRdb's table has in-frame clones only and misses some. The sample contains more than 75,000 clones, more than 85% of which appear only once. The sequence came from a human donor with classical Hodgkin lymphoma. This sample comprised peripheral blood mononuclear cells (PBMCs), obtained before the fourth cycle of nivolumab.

For the CDR3, the DNA is TGTGCCAGCACCGGGTCAGATTTCCAAGAGACCCAGTACTTC. Encoded protein: CASTGSDFQETQYF. The chain links TRBV6-5 to TRBJ2-5; D is undetermined. This CDR3 is 14 amino acids long. The V and J ends lost 7 bases and 1 base respectively, with 13 bases between them. Germline loops: CDR1 MNHEY, CDR2 SVGAGI.